Listed here are 19 T cell receptor beta chains from one sample, sequenced in a study of blood T cell repertoires in COVID-19. Produced via immunoSEQ multiplex PCR; TCRdb's table is partial and in-frame only. The sample yields approximately 190,000 clones, nearly 90% seen once. The sequenced sample consisted of peripheral blood. All receptors derive from a man aged 55 to 70 with active or convalescent COVID-19.

The CDR3 reads CVTYYYEQYF. CDR3 coding DNA: TGTGTAACCTACTACTACGAGCAGTACTTC. The chain employs TRBV6-5 and TRBJ2-7; D gene unclear. CDR1 is MNHEY and CDR2 is SVGAGI in the germline V gene. CDR3 size: 10 residues.

The chain couples TRBV7-6 to TRBJ2-3; 8 nucleotides align to TRBD2. Trimming removed 5 bases from V and 5 bases from J; junction bases left unmatched: 9. The CDR3 totals 15 residues. The V gene's germline CDR1 is SGHVS and CDR2 FNYEAQ. This CDR3 reads CASSTQGLAGDTQYF. The CDR3 bases are TGTGCCAGCAGCACACAGGGCCTAGCGGGAGATACGCAGTATTTT.

This chain connects TRBV4-1 to TRBJ2-7; 10 bases are shared with TRBD1. The V and J ends lost 5 bases and 4 bases, in that order; junction bases with no gene match: 5. The germline V gene has CDR1 MGHRA and CDR2 YSYEKL. The length of the CDR3 is 14 residues. The CDR3 spells CASSLRDRGYEQYF. CDR3 in DNA: TGCGCCAGCAGCTTACGGGACAGGGGTTACGAGCAGTACTTC.

This clone was picked up one time. The rearrangement uses TRBV6-1 and TRBJ2-5; 10 positions match TRBD1. This CDR3 is built from 14 residues. V lost 6 bases to trimming and J lost 5 bases; unmatched junction nucleotides: 6. Germline loops: CDR1 MNHNS, CDR2 SASEGT. The CDR3 coding sequence is TGTGCCAGCAGCCGACAGGGGGCGCGGGAGACCCAGTACTTC. Translation: CASSRQGARETQYF.

The chain links TRBV11-2 to TRBJ1-6; D not resolved. CDR1 and CDR2 from the germline V gene are SGHAT and FQNNGV. The CDR3 consists of 15 residues. Trimming shortened V by 5 bases and J by 6 bases, and 14 bases separated the two germline ends. CDR3 sequence reads: CASSRAHGVNSPLHF. CDR3 DNA: TGTGCCAGCAGCCGCGCGCACGGGGTTAATTCACCCCTCCACTTT. Supplemented by reference TRBV11-2 and TRBJ1-6, the full variable domain reads EAGVAQSPRYKIIEKRQSVAFWCNPISGHATLYWYQQILGQGPKLLIQFQNNGVVDDSQLPKDRFSAERLKGVDSTLKIQPAKLEDSAVYLCASSRAHGVNSPLHFGNGTRLTVT.

This chain joins TRBV5-6 and TRBJ1-1; D unclear. V dropped 1 base and J dropped 8 bases, with 9 bases sitting between them. Germline CDR1 is SGHDT and CDR2 is YYEEEE. The CDR3 is made up of 12 amino acids. CDR3 protein: CASSLNAGEAFF. The CDR3 nucleotides read TGTGCCAGCAGCTTGAATGCCGGGGAAGCTTTCTTT. Using reference TRBV5-6 and TRBJ1-1 for the parts outside the CDR3, the full variable domain is DAGVTQSPTHLIKTRGQQVTLRCSPKSGHDTVSWYQQALGQGPQFIFQYYEEEERQRGNFPDRFSGHQFPNYSSELNVNALLLGDSALYLCASSLNAGEAFFGQGTRLTVV.

The chain has TRBV19 and TRBJ2-5, with D possibly TRBD1 on 5 matching bases. In germline, CDR1 is LNHDA, CDR2 SQIVND (reference sequence). The CDR3 is 13 residues long. The V gene lost 6 bases and the J gene lost 4 bases, with 12 bases spanning the gap. CDR3 coding DNA: TGTGCCAGTAGCCTATATACAGGAGAGACCCAGTACTTC. Its translation: CASSLYTGETQYF.

The V and J genes are TRBV7-7 and TRBJ1-1; D remains unclear. V lost 2 bases and J lost 1, with 5 bases in between. Germline assignment: CDR1 SSHAT and CDR2 FNYEAQ (reference sequence). The CDR3 has 13 residues. The CDR3 here is CASSLWQNTEAFF. CDR3 DNA sequence: TGTGCCAGCAGCTTATGGCAGAACACTGAAGCTTTCTTT.

The chain joins TRBV4-1 to TRBJ1-1; D not certain. Looked up from germline, CDR1 is MGHRA and CDR2 is YSYEKL. V dropped 0 bases and J dropped 3 bases, with 11 bases sitting between them. This CDR3 contains 15 residues. The CDR3 coding sequence is TGCGCCAGCAGCCAAGATTCCGTCCCCTACACTGAAGCTTTCTTT. Its translation is CASSQDSVPYTEAFF.

This clone was detected once. The genes are TRBV19 and TRBJ1-5; possibly TRBD1 for D (5 bases). Germline V lookup: CDR1 LNHDA, CDR2 SQIVND (reference sequence). CDR3 length equals 14 residues. Trimming shortened V by 3 bases and J by 3 bases, and 9 bases separated the two germline ends. This chain's CDR3 is CASSIQGTNQPQHF. The CDR3 DNA sequence: TGTGCCAGTAGTATCCAGGGTACCAATCAGCCCCAGCATTTT.

The rearrangement joins TRBV7-2 to TRBJ1-2; D is uncertain. V was cut by 5 bases and J by 5 bases, with 18 bases left in between. Germline assignment: CDR1 SGHTA and CDR2 FQGNSA. The CDR3 runs 15 residues. The CDR3 loop is CASSIPPVAVYGYTF. The CDR3 bases are TGTGCCAGCAGCATCCCTCCTGTGGCCGTTTATGGCTACACCTTC. Looking up the rest from reference TRBV7-2 and TRBJ1-2 gives the full variable domain: GAGVSQSPSNKVTEKGKDVELRCDPISGHTALYWYRQSLGQGLEFLIYFQGNSAPDKSGLPSDRFSAERTGGSVSTLTIQRTQQEDSAVYLCASSIPPVAVYGYTFGSGTRLTVV.

The CDR3 DNA follows: TGTGCCAGCAGTTTTAGGGGACTGGGGGCTTTCTTT. It specifies CASSFRGLGAFF. This chain links TRBV12-3 or TRBV12-4 with TRBJ1-1; TRBD1 might be the D (5 bases). CDR3 length: 12 residues. Trimming left V 3 bases short and J 11 bases short, with 13 bases between.

The V call is TRBV11-2, the J call TRBJ2-5; weak D call: TRBD1 (7 bases). V was clipped by 7 bases and J by 5 bases, with 17 bases between them. Germline V gene data show CDR1 as SGHAT and CDR2 as FQNNGV. The CDR3 length is 14 residues. The CDR3 reads CASTPQGGGETQYF. The DNA for the CDR3 is TGTGCCAGCACCCCGCAGGGGGGCGGGGAGACCCAGTACTTC.

The J gene is TRBJ2-1, the V gene TRBV24-1, with D possibly TRBD2 on 5 matching bases. Per germline, CDR1 KGHDR and CDR2 SFDVKD. CDR3 size: 14 residues. V gave up 1 base and J gave up 7 bases, with 10 bases separating them. For the CDR3, the DNA is TGTGCCACCAGTGATTTAAAGGGCGGGAATGAGCAGTTCTTC. Translated: CATSDLKGGNEQFF.

The chain is built from TRBV6-5 and TRBJ1-2, with TRBD1 identical over 10 bases. Germline V gene lookup returns CDR1 MNHEY and CDR2 SVGAGI. The CDR3 runs 15 residues. With V trimmed by 2 bases and J by 4 bases, 4 bases remained unmatched. In nucleotides, the CDR3 is TGTGCCAGCAGTTACGATGGACAGGGGGTCTATGGCTACACCTTC. Protein sequence: CASSYDGQGVYGYTF.

The gene calls are TRBV19 and TRBJ2-3; TRBD2 matches 7 bases. This CDR3 contains 18 residues. Trimming took 0 bases from V and 1 from J; bases not matched to a gene: 10. The germline V gene encodes CDR1 LNHDA and CDR2 SQIVND (reference sequence). In DNA form, the CDR3 reads TGTGCCAGTAGTATAGATACCCTCGGCGCGGGGGGCACAGATACGCAGTATTTT. This gives the protein CASSIDTLGAGGTDTQYF.

The chain couples TRBV24-1 to TRBJ2-3, with 7 bases aligning to TRBD1. CDR3 size: 15 residues. V dropped 2 bases and J dropped 3; count of bases not matched to a gene: 4. CDR1 and CDR2 (germline): KGHDR, SFDVKD. CDR3 region: CATSDSVQGTDTQYF. In DNA form, the CDR3 reads TGTGCCACCAGTGATTCCGTACAGGGGACAGATACGCAGTATTTT.

DNA for the CDR3: TGTGCCAGCAGCCCCTTTTATGGGGGGGTTAACAATGAGCAGTTCTTC. Translated: CASSPFYGGVNNEQFF. The J gene is TRBJ2-1, the V gene TRBV11-1, with 7 bases identical to TRBD2. Germline trimming cut 5 bases from V and 5 bases from J; bases unmatched to any gene: 12. The CDR3 extends over 16 amino acids. In germline, CDR1 is SGHAT, CDR2 FQDESV (reference sequence). The full variable domain, with the rest looked up from reference TRBV11-1 and TRBJ2-1, is EAEVAQSPRYKITEKSQAVAFWCDPISGHATLYWYRQILGQGPELLVQFQDESVVDDSQLPKDRFSAERLKGVDSTLKIQPAELGDSAMYLCASSPFYGGVNNEQFFGPGTRLTVL.

The chain couples TRBV5-1 to TRBJ1-5, with D uncertain. Germline V gene lookup returns CDR1 SGHRS and CDR2 YFSETQ. Trimming stripped 1 base from V and 7 bases from J, with 12 bases between. The CDR3 covers 14 residues. CDR3: CASSLTAGDQPQHF. As DNA, the CDR3 is TGCGCCAGCAGCTTGACTGCAGGCGACCAGCCCCAGCATTTT.